This T cell receptor (beta chain) was sequenced for a study of TIL therapy for anti-PD-1-resistant metastatic lung cancer. General observations from the study: The cohort had more treatment-naive, never-smoker and oncogene-addicted patients than typical.

This was the immunoSEQ v3 assay. TCRdb keeps only in-frame clones here, not all; method: immunoSEQ multiplex PCR. The data show roughly 60,000 clones, 73% seen once. Note on this clone: The antigen remains undetermined.

The CDR3 extends over 12 amino acids. V was clipped by 7 bases and J by 8 bases; unmatched bases: 5. From germline, CDR1 is MDHEN and CDR2 SYDVKM. Sample time point: pre-treatment sample, taken before nivolumab and TIL therapy. The specimen comprised blood, sampled at baseline. This clonotype originated in a person aged 25-85 years with non-small cell lung cancer. This chain joins TRBV28 and TRBJ2-1; the match to TRBD1 covers 7 bases. CDR3: CASNKGGDEQFF. CDR3 bases: TGTGCCAGCAATAAAGGGGGCGATGAGCAGTTCTTC.